The 4 T cell receptor beta chains below come from one sample, sequenced in a study of blood T cell repertoires in COVID-19. This table comes from immunoSEQ multiplex PCR, and its TCRdb copy is limited to in-frame clones, with some not included. The sample shows over 200,000 clones, about 90% of them seen only once. Sequencing was carried out using PBMCs or T cells enriched from blood (not recorded which). Receptors originate from a woman in her thirties who had been exposed to COVID-19.

This chain joins TRBV13 and TRBJ2-1, with 12 bases lining up with TRBD2. The CDR3 is 16 amino acids. Germline V gene sequence: CDR1 PRHDT, CDR2 FYEKMQ (reference sequence). V shed 4 bases and J 4 bases; nucleotides not matched to a gene: 5. CDR3 sequence reads: CASSSGTSGSYNEQFF. The CDR3 DNA is TGTGCCAGCAGCTCAGGGACTAGCGGGTCTTACAATGAGCAGTTCTTC.

The V gene is TRBV7-9, the J gene TRBJ1-1; D possibly corresponds to TRBD1 (6 bases). The CDR3 sequence is 15 residues long. Looked up from germline, CDR1 is SEHNR and CDR2 is FQNEAQ (reference sequence). V lost 5 bases, J lost 5 bases, and 18 bases lay in between. The CDR3 DNA reads TGTGCCAGCAGCCCTAGTACAGGGTGGGCGACTGAAGCTTTCTTT. Amino acid sequence: CASSPSTGWATEAFF.

Concerning this clone itself: Other DNA sequences in this sample translate to the same CDR3. The J gene is TRBJ1-2, the V gene TRBV6-1, with unresolved D. Trimming took off 1 base at V and 4 bases at J, with 7 bases between the two ends. This CDR3 spans 13 amino acids. Germline V gene lookup returns CDR1 MNHNS and CDR2 SASEGT. The CDR3 loop is CASSEGGLYGYTF. For the CDR3, the DNA is TGTGCCAGCAGTGAAGGCGGACTCTATGGCTACACCTTC.

The chain links TRBV10-1 to TRBJ2-5, with 9 nucleotides matching TRBD1. V lost 6 bases and J lost 5; bases outside the gene matches: 4. Germline values: CDR1 WNHNN, CDR2 SYGVQD (reference sequence). The CDR3 has 13 residues. The CDR3, as DNA: TGCGCCAGCAGCTTCGGACAGGGGGAGACCCAGTACTTC. This encodes CASSFGQGETQYF.